The 30 T cell receptor beta chains below were found in one sample sequenced in a study of OX40 agonist ivuxolimab in advanced cancers. Method: immunoSEQ multiplex PCR; TCRdb's copy keeps in-frame clones and lacks some. The table has some 100,000 clones, less than 95% seen once. The sequences come from CD4+ or CD8+ T cells sorted from blood, collected in a trial of the OX40 agonist ivuxolimab. These receptors originate from an adult with an advanced solid tumor such as melanoma, head and neck, liver or kidney cancer.

The chain links TRBV25-1 to TRBJ1-1; no firm D call. Germline CDR1 and CDR2: MGHDK and SYGVNS. This CDR3 is 14 amino acids long. Trimming took off 5 bases at V and 4 bases at J, with 14 bases between the two ends. CDR3 in DNA: TGTGCCAGCAGTTCTTTGCGCGGTGGCACTGAAGCTTTCTTT. This sequence encodes CASSSLRGGTEAFF.

The chain recombines TRBV29-1 with TRBJ2-1; the match to TRBD2 covers 10 bases. Looked up from germline, CDR1 is SQVTM and CDR2 is ANQGSEA. V dropped 4 bases and J dropped 7; count of bases not matched to a gene: 1. The CDR3 spans 12 residues. In DNA, the CDR3 is TGCAGCGTTGGAGCGGGAGGGAATGAGCAGTTCTTC. As protein: CSVGAGGNEQFF.

This chain uses TRBV4-2 with TRBJ2-2; D is unclear. In germline, CDR1 is LGHNA, CDR2 YNFKEQ. V was cut by 0 bases and J by 2 bases, with 7 bases left in between. The CDR3 has 15 residues. This CDR3 reads CASSQDSSNTGELFF. DNA of the CDR3: TGTGCCAGCAGCCAAGATTCGAGTAACACCGGGGAGCTGTTTTTT.

The chain is built from TRBV4-2 and TRBJ2-4; unclear D gene. The CDR3 is 16 residues long. CDR1 and CDR2 from the germline V gene are LGHNA and YNFKEQ. The V end lost 0 bases, the J end lost 1 base, and 10 bases lay between the germline ends. The CDR3 coding sequence is TGTGCCAGCAGCCAAGAAGCCACCTCTGCCAAAAACATTCAGTACTTC. Its translation: CASSQEATSAKNIQYF.

The V call is TRBV14, the J call TRBJ2-7; D ambiguous. Germline CDR1 SGHDN, CDR2 FVKESK. This CDR3 spans 13 amino acids. The V end lost 0 bases, the J end lost 6 bases, and 9 bases lay between the germline ends. The CDR3 DNA is TGTGCCAGCAGCCAAGATCAGAGCAGCGAGCAGTACTTC. It codes for CASSQDQSSEQYF.

This clone has only one observation. The chain recombines TRBV28 with TRBJ1-4; TRBD1 matches 10 bases. With 4 bases clipped from V and 7 bases from J, the junction kept 9 bases outside the gene matches. The germline V gene has CDR1 MDHEN and CDR2 SYDVKM. The CDR3 is 16 amino acids. In DNA form, the CDR3 reads TGTGCCAGCAGTTCCCGACAGGGGGCGCTTAGTGAAAAACTGTTTTTT. Amino acids: CASSSRQGALSEKLFF.

The genes are TRBV5-5 and TRBJ1-1; D ambiguous. The CDR3 contains 13 residues. CDR1 and CDR2 (germline): SGHKS, YYEKEE (reference sequence). The ends were cut back, 0 bases at V and 5 bases at J, with 8 bases in the middle. This CDR3 reads CASSLVGSTEAFF. CDR3 coding DNA: TGTGCCAGCAGCTTGGTAGGATCTACTGAAGCTTTCTTT.

This chain links TRBV19 with TRBJ2-2; 9 nucleotides align to TRBD1. This CDR3 is built from 17 residues. V trimming: 4 bases; J trimming: 5 bases; junction bases outside the gene matches: 11. Germline V gives CDR1 LNHDA, CDR2 SQIVND (reference sequence). CDR3 bases: TGTGCCAGTAGTACCTTGGGGGACAGGGTGAGAACCGGGGAGCTGTTTTTT. This gives the protein CASSTLGDRVRTGELFF.

The gene calls are TRBV15 and TRBJ1-2, with a tentative D call TRBD1 (5 bases). This CDR3 region has 13 residues. The V gene lost 3 bases and the J gene lost 4 bases, with 9 bases spanning the gap. Germline V gives CDR1 LNHNV, CDR2 YYDKDF (reference sequence). The CDR3 DNA reads TGTGCCACCAGCAGGGGACGGACCTATGGCTACACCTTC. Encoded protein: CATSRGRTYGYTF. The full variable domain, its missing parts supplied by reference TRBV15 and TRBJ1-2, is DAMVIQNPRYQVTQFGKPVTLSCSQTLNHNVMYWYQQKSSQAPKLLFHYYDKDFNNEADTPDNFQSRRPNTSFCFLDIRSPGLGDTAMYLCATSRGRTYGYTFGSGTRLTVV.

This chain joins TRBV19 and TRBJ1-5, with D maybe TRBD1 (6 bases). Germline V lookup: CDR1 LNHDA, CDR2 SQIVND (reference sequence). This CDR3 comprises 13 residues. Trimming removed 1 base from V and 6 bases from J, with 7 bases in between. The CDR3 sequence is CASSIVRGQPQHF. The CDR3 DNA reads as TGTGCCAGTAGTATAGTCAGGGGTCAGCCCCAGCATTTT.

This chain joins TRBV6-1 and TRBJ2-7, with D possibly TRBD1 on 7 matching bases. Germline values: CDR1 MNHNS, CDR2 SASEGT. This CDR3 is 15 amino acids long. Trimming shortened V by 4 bases and J by 4 bases, and 17 bases separated the two germline ends. CDR3 amino acids: CASSAFIQGTYEQYF. For the CDR3, the DNA is TGTGCCAGCAGTGCTTTTATACAGGGGACTTACGAGCAGTACTTC.

This rearrangement joins TRBV21-1 to TRBJ1-2; the DNA was not used to check the table's D call, TRBD1. TRBV21-1 is a pseudogene locus. The CDR3 sequence is 12 residues long. The CDR3 sequence: CASSQTGHGYTF. In DNA form, the CDR3 reads TGTGCCAGCAGTCAAACAGGGCATGGCTACACCTTC.

This chain connects TRBV9 to TRBJ2-1, with D uncertain. V was trimmed by 4 bases and J by 5 bases, leaving 13 bases between them. Per the germline V gene, CDR1 is SGDLS and CDR2 is YYNGEE. The CDR3 consists of 14 residues. DNA for the CDR3: TGTGCCAGCAGCCAGCAGGACCCCAACAATGAGCAGTTCTTC. The encoded protein is CASSQQDPNNEQFF.

This clone was seen once. This chain links TRBV12-2 with TRBJ1-5; no DNA check was done on the table's D call, TRBD1. TRBV12-2 is reported as a pseudogene. The CDR3 extends over 15 amino acids. CDR3 coding DNA: TGTGCAAGTCGCTTCCGGGACAGGGTCCGACAGCCCCAGCATTTT. Its translation: CASRFRDRVRQPQHF.

The chain is built from TRBV11-2 and TRBJ1-1; D ambiguous. V lost 3 bases and J lost 1, with 9 bases in between. This CDR3 has 14 amino acids. Germline values: CDR1 SGHAT, CDR2 FQNNGV. The CDR3 loop is CASSLWRTNTEAFF. The CDR3 DNA reads as TGTGCCAGCAGCTTGTGGCGGACGAACACTGAAGCTTTCTTT.

The chain uses TRBV28 and TRBJ2-7, with 7 bases aligning to TRBD2. CDR3 length equals 12 residues. Germline V lookup: CDR1 MDHEN, CDR2 SYDVKM. J gave up 6 bases and V 6 bases, and 5 bases lay outside the gene matches. The CDR3 loop is CASRGDYGEQYF. The CDR3 DNA is TGTGCCAGCAGAGGGGACTATGGCGAGCAGTACTTC.

The chain employs TRBV20-1 and TRBJ2-7; D is undetermined. This CDR3 region has 11 residues. Looked up from germline, CDR1 is DFQATT and CDR2 is SNEGSKA (reference sequence). V lost 0 bases, J lost 4 bases, and 4 bases lay in between. DNA of the CDR3: TGCAGTGCTAGAGATAAGTACGAGCAGTACTTC. Amino acid sequence: CSARDKYEQYF.

This CDR3 is CASSPSGAYREAFF. The CDR3, as DNA: TGTGCCAGCTCACCGAGCGGGGCTTACAGAGAAGCTTTCTTT. The chain couples TRBV18 to TRBJ1-1, with a weak D call TRBD1 (5 bases). Trimming took off 3 bases at V and 8 bases at J, with 16 bases between the two ends. The CDR3 has 14 amino acids. The germline CDR1 and CDR2 sequences are KGHSH and LQKENI.

Here the CDR3 reads CASSLQRSTGGSEQYF. The CDR3 coding sequence is TGTGCCAGCAGCCTCCAACGATCCACAGGGGGCAGCGAGCAGTACTTC. The chain joins TRBV7-2 to TRBJ2-7; 9 nucleotides line up with TRBD1. Germline CDR1 SGHTA, CDR2 FQGNSA. The CDR3 extends over 16 amino acids. V trimming: 5 bases; J trimming: 6 bases; junction bases outside the gene matches: 14. The variable domain in full, completed from reference TRBV7-2 and TRBJ2-7, reads GAGVSQSPSNKVTEKGKDVELRCDPISGHTALYWYRQSLGQGLEFLIYFQGNSAPDKSGLPSDRFSAERTGGSVSTLTIQRTQQEDSAVYLCASSLQRSTGGSEQYFGPGTRLTVT.

The chain couples TRBV18 to TRBJ2-4; 7 nucleotides match TRBD1. The CDR3 consists of 18 residues. The V gene end was trimmed by 3 bases and the J gene end by 0 bases; junction bases not matched to a gene: 11. CDR1 is KGHSH, CDR2 LQKENI, per germline. The CDR3 sequence is CASSPQGDGTLAKNIQYF. The DNA of the CDR3 is TGTGCCAGCTCACCTCAGGGGGATGGAACACTAGCCAAAAACATTCAGTACTTC.

V is TRBV19 and J is TRBJ1-2; no clear D gene. Germline lookup yields CDR1 LNHDA and CDR2 SQIVND (reference sequence). Trimming pared 6 bases from V and 2 bases from J, leaving 13 bases between. The CDR3 sequence is 14 residues long. The CDR3 DNA reads TGTGCCAGTAGCCCCAATGGGTTGAACTATGGCTACACCTTC. It translates to CASSPNGLNYGYTF.

The CDR3 loop reads CAISVSTGGNTEAFF. The CDR3 DNA reads TGTGCCATCAGTGTCTCCACGGGGGGGAACACTGAAGCTTTCTTT. The chain couples TRBV10-3 to TRBJ1-1; perhaps TRBD1 as D (5 bases). With 4 bases removed from V and 1 base from J, the gap between germline ends came to 13 bases. This CDR3 spans 15 amino acids. Germline CDR1 ENHRY, CDR2 SYGVKD.

This rearrangement joins TRBV27 to TRBJ2-5; possible D gene TRBD2, 5 bases. V lost 5 bases and J 5 bases, leaving 27 bases between the germline ends. This CDR3 has 18 residues. The V gene's germline CDR1 is MNHEY and CDR2 SMNVEV (reference sequence). DNA for the CDR3: TGTGCCAGCAGTCCTATCGCCCCGCGAAGGACTTATGGGGAGACCCAGTACTTC. Residues: CASSPIAPRRTYGETQYF.

The genes are TRBV19 and TRBJ2-1; 11 bases match TRBD1. Germline loops: CDR1 LNHDA, CDR2 SQIVND (reference sequence). This CDR3 has 19 amino acids. J gave up 0 bases and V 4 bases, and 11 bases lay outside the gene matches. CDR3 sequence: CASSRSGTGGYSSYNEQFF. Here the CDR3 DNA reads TGTGCCAGTAGTAGATCCGGGACAGGGGGATATAGCTCCTACAATGAGCAGTTCTTC.

This chain joins TRBV7-2 and TRBJ1-3; D uncertain. From germline, CDR1 is SGHTA and CDR2 FQGNSA. This CDR3 has 16 amino acids. The V and J ends lost 5 bases and 4 bases respectively, with 18 bases between them. CDR3 sequence reads: CASSNGPQELGNTIYF. CDR3 nucleotide sequence: TGTGCCAGCAGCAACGGACCTCAAGAACTGGGAAACACCATATATTTT. Complete variable domain (other parts from reference TRBV7-2 and TRBJ1-3): GAGVSQSPSNKVTEKGKDVELRCDPISGHTALYWYRQSLGQGLEFLIYFQGNSAPDKSGLPSDRFSAERTGGSVSTLTIQRTQQEDSAVYLCASSNGPQELGNTIYFGEGSWLTVV.

This chain joins TRBV27 and TRBJ1-2; D possibly corresponds to TRBD1 (6 bases). Germline CDR1 reads MNHEY; CDR2 reads SMNVEV (reference sequence). The CDR3 extends over 14 amino acids. V was trimmed by 8 bases and J by 8 bases, leaving 21 bases between them. As DNA, the CDR3 is TGTGCCAGCGGGCCCGGGAGGGGGGCAAGCGGCTACACCTTC. Translated: CASGPGRGASGYTF.

The rearrangement links TRBV11-2 to TRBJ2-1; maybe TRBD1 (5 bases). V gave up 6 bases and J gave up 7 bases, with 13 bases separating them. This CDR3 comprises 13 residues. Germline values: CDR1 SGHAT, CDR2 FQNNGV. The CDR3 reads CASSSFRVNEQFF. For the CDR3, the DNA is TGTGCCAGCAGTTCGTTCAGGGTTAATGAGCAGTTCTTC.

The chain uses TRBV5-1 and TRBJ2-7, with a weak D call TRBD1 (6 bases). The length of the CDR3 is 14 residues. The ends were cut back, 3 bases at V and 0 bases at J, with 10 bases in the middle. Germline V gene lookup returns CDR1 SGHRS and CDR2 YFSETQ. CDR3 region: CASSSSGVSYEQYF. The CDR3 region has the DNA TGCGCCAGCAGCTCGTCAGGGGTCTCCTACGAGCAGTACTTC.

The chain links TRBV28 to TRBJ2-2; 9 bases are a match to TRBD2. The V gene's germline CDR1 is MDHEN and CDR2 SYDVKM. This CDR3 is built from 15 residues. The V segment lost 8 bases and the J segment 1 base; nucleotides outside the gene matches: 5. In DNA, the CDR3 is TGTGCCAGCTGCCTAGCGGGACGGAACACCGGGGAGCTGTTTTTT. As protein: CASCLAGRNTGELFF.

The rearrangement links TRBV7-2 to TRBJ2-2, with D possibly matching TRBD2 (5 bases). V was pared by 1 base and J by 3 bases, with 9 bases between. The germline V gene encodes CDR1 SGHTA and CDR2 FQGNSA. This CDR3 contains 15 residues. Written as DNA, the CDR3 is TGTGCCAGCAGCTTAGGTACGAGGGACACCGGGGAGCTGTTTTTT. Translation gives CASSLGTRDTGELFF.